These 27 T cell receptor beta chains were sequenced from one sample in a study of shared clonotypes between healthy human individuals. The table came from immunoSEQ multiplex PCR; TCRdb's copy has only in-frame clones and leaves some out. The sample records about 2.1 million clones, about 93% being singletons. CD45RO-negative, CCR7-positively selected cells formed the naive CD8 fraction, excluding terminally differentiated effector memory CD45RA+ cells. The specimen was naive CD8+ T cells from PBMCs. The receptors originated from a man aged 18 to 35 in good health. Some clones in this sample may be carry-over from other donors' samples.

The rearrangement links TRBV28 to TRBJ1-1; 8 nucleotides agree with TRBD1. V dropped 4 bases and J dropped 4; count of bases not matched to a gene: 5. The CDR3 consists of 14 residues. The germline gives CDR1 MDHEN, CDR2 SYDVKM. CDR3 in DNA: TGTGCCAGCAGTTCGGACAGGGATGTCACTGAAGCTTTCTTT. The encoded protein is CASSSDRDVTEAFF.

The rearrangement joins TRBV27 to TRBJ1-5; 9 bases fit TRBD1. Germline trimming cut 5 bases from V and 5 bases from J; bases unmatched to any gene: 4. CDR3 length: 14 residues. The germline V gene encodes CDR1 MNHEY and CDR2 SMNVEV (reference sequence). This chain's CDR3 is CASSNRGPYQPQHF. CDR3 DNA: TGTGCCAGCAGTAACAGGGGGCCCTATCAGCCCCAGCATTTT.

The chain links TRBV7-2 to TRBJ1-1, with D unresolved. The CDR3 covers 13 residues. Germline V gene lookup returns CDR1 SGHTA and CDR2 FQGNSA. The V end lost 8 bases, the J end lost 4 bases, and 14 bases lay between the germline ends. The CDR3 here is CASAFRWVTEAFF. CDR3 coding DNA: TGTGCCAGCGCCTTCAGGTGGGTCACTGAAGCTTTCTTT.

Only one count was recorded for this clone. The chain carries TRBV4-3 and TRBJ1-2; perhaps TRBD1 as D (6 bases). Germline V CDR1 and CDR2: LGHNA, YSLEER. The CDR3 is made up of 15 amino acids. The V gene lost 1 base and the J gene lost 6 bases, with 15 bases spanning the gap. This CDR3 reads CASSQGTVVWDGYTF. CDR3 in DNA: TGCGCCAGCAGCCAAGGGACAGTCGTTTGGGATGGCTACACCTTC.

The chain is built from TRBV27 and TRBJ2-7; 7 bases agree with TRBD2. The V gene end was trimmed by 4 bases and the J gene end by 2 bases; junction bases not matched to a gene: 5. Germline values: CDR1 MNHEY, CDR2 SMNVEV (reference sequence). This CDR3 region has 14 residues. The CDR3, as DNA: TGTGCCAGCAGTTCGGGAGGTCCTCCCTACGAGCAGTACTTC. This sequence encodes CASSSGGPPYEQYF.

The rearrangement uses TRBV18 and TRBJ2-7; a weak D match, TRBD2 (6 bases). The V end was cut by 6 bases, the J end by 7 bases, with 13 bases between. The CDR3 is 12 residues long. Germline CDR1 and CDR2: KGHSH and LQKENI. CDR3 coding DNA: TGTGCCAGCTCCGGAGGGTTAGGTGAGCAGTACTTC. It translates to CASSGGLGEQYF.

V and J are TRBV9 and TRBJ2-7; D is unclear. V lost 0 bases, J lost 6 bases, and 13 bases lay in between. CDR1 and CDR2 (germline): SGDLS, YYNGEE. This CDR3 region has 14 residues. CDR3 nucleotide sequence: TGTGCCAGCAGCGTAGGGAGAGCGTTGGGCGAGCAGTACTTC. Amino acids: CASSVGRALGEQYF.

This sequence joins TRBV28 and TRBJ1-1; TRBD1 aligns across 7 bases. V trimming: 3 bases; J trimming: 6 bases; junction bases outside the gene matches: 10. The CDR3 spans 15 residues. Germline CDR1 reads MDHEN; CDR2 reads SYDVKM. The CDR3 DNA is TGTGCCAGCAGTTTCCGCTACAGGGGATTGGCTGAAGCTTTCTTT. Its protein product is CASSFRYRGLAEAFF.

The chain is built from TRBV10-2 and TRBJ1-3; 7 bases fit TRBD1. The germline CDR1 and CDR2 sequences are WSHSY and SAAADI. CDR3 length: 12 residues. V lost 6 bases to trimming and J lost 9 bases; unmatched junction nucleotides: 5. Here the CDR3 DNA reads TGCGCCAGCAGAGACAGGGAGGGCACCATATATTTT. It encodes CASRDREGTIYF.

The chain is built from TRBV7-2 and TRBJ2-7; 9 bases line up with TRBD2. This CDR3 is 15 amino acids long. V lost 5 bases, J lost 4 bases, and 9 bases stayed unmatched. Germline CDR1 and CDR2: SGHTA and FQGNSA. Here the CDR3 reads CASSRLLGLAYEQYF. CDR3 bases: TGTGCCAGCAGCAGACTCTTGGGACTAGCTTACGAGCAGTACTTC.

The gene calls are TRBV7-9 and TRBJ2-7; 9 bases line up with TRBD1. This CDR3 is 14 amino acids long. V lost 2 bases, J lost 4 bases, and 3 bases stayed unmatched. Germline lookup yields CDR1 SEHNR and CDR2 FQNEAQ (reference sequence). CDR3 region: CASSLWDRDYEQYF. In nucleotides, the CDR3 is TGTGCCAGCAGCTTATGGGACAGGGATTACGAGCAGTACTTC.

Details on this clone: This sample includes further DNA sequences coding for the same CDR3. CDR3 in amino acids: CASSQGDRAYEQYF. The CDR3 nucleotides are TGCGCCAGCAGCCAAGGGGACAGGGCATACGAGCAGTACTTC. The chain links TRBV4-3 to TRBJ2-7; 9 bases align to TRBD1. The CDR3 consists of 14 residues. CDR1 and CDR2 from the germline V gene are LGHNA and YSLEER. The ends lost 1 base at V and 4 bases at J; junction bases unmatched: 2.

The rearrangement links TRBV19 to TRBJ1-2; D call uncertain. Germline V lookup: CDR1 LNHDA, CDR2 SQIVND (reference sequence). The ends were cut back, 0 bases at V and 8 bases at J, with 19 bases in the middle. CDR3 size: 16 residues. Here the CDR3 reads CASSIEVNGGGGGYTF. Written as DNA, the CDR3 is TGTGCCAGTAGTATAGAGGTTAACGGCGGAGGAGGAGGCTACACCTTC.

J is TRBJ2-6 and V is TRBV9; no firm D call. The V gene lost 2 bases and the J gene lost 0 bases, with 18 bases spanning the gap. CDR1 and CDR2 from the germline V gene are SGDLS and YYNGEE. This CDR3 comprises 19 residues. The CDR3 region is CASSVRGRAIPSGANVLTF. As DNA, the CDR3 is TGTGCCAGCAGCGTTCGAGGAAGGGCGATTCCCTCTGGGGCCAACGTCCTGACTTTC.

The chain carries TRBV19 and TRBJ1-1; D might be TRBD1 (6 bases). The V gene's germline CDR1 is LNHDA and CDR2 SQIVND (reference sequence). V was pared by 3 bases and J by 2 bases, with 13 bases between. The CDR3 length is 15 residues. CDR3 DNA: TGTGCCAGTAGTATGGGCAACAGGGCCAACACTGAAGCTTTCTTT. It specifies CASSMGNRANTEAFF. Using reference TRBV19 and TRBJ1-1 for the parts outside the CDR3, the full variable domain is DGGITQSPKYLFRKEGQNVTLSCEQNLNHDAMYWYRQDPGQGLRLIYYSQIVNDFQKGDIAEGYSVSREKKESFPLTVTSAQKNPTAFYLCASSMGNRANTEAFFGQGTRLTVV.

V gene TRBV10-1 combines with J gene TRBJ2-3, with 8 bases identical to TRBD2. The V and J ends lost 8 bases and 0 bases, in that order; junction bases with no gene match: 10. The CDR3 runs 16 residues. The germline V gene encodes CDR1 WNHNN and CDR2 SYGVQD (reference sequence). The chain's CDR3 is CASGGAASGSTDTQYF. The CDR3 coding sequence is TGCGCCAGCGGCGGGGCGGCTAGCGGGAGCACAGATACGCAGTATTTT.

V and J are TRBV11-2 and TRBJ2-2; no clear D gene. V was trimmed by 5 bases and J by 2 bases, leaving 15 bases between them. Germline V gene data show CDR1 as SGHAT and CDR2 as FQNNGV. There are 16 residues in the CDR3. DNA for the CDR3: TGTGCCAGCAGCGACAAAGGCAGGTACAACACCGGGGAGCTGTTTTTT. It yields the protein CASSDKGRYNTGELFF.

The V call is TRBV18, the J call TRBJ2-1; no clear D gene. This CDR3 comprises 13 residues. V lost 2 bases and J 6 bases, leaving 8 bases between the germline ends. Germline assignment: CDR1 KGHSH and CDR2 LQKENI. The CDR3 DNA reads TGTGCCAGCTCACCATCGAACTTCAATGAGCAGTTCTTC. The encoded protein is CASSPSNFNEQFF.

The chain employs TRBV28 and TRBJ1-1, with D unresolved. The CDR3 is 12 amino acids. CDR1 is MDHEN and CDR2 is SYDVKM in the germline V gene. Trimming removed 6 bases at V and 3 bases at J, with 8 bases between. In nucleotides, the CDR3 is TGTGCCAGCAGCGTATGGGACACTGAAGCTTTCTTT. Protein: CASSVWDTEAFF.

V usage is TRBV7-9 and J usage is TRBJ2-5; 14 positions match TRBD2. The trim removed 5 bases at V and 5 bases at J, leaving 4 bases unmatched. In germline, CDR1 is SEHNR, CDR2 FQNEAQ (reference sequence). The CDR3 consists of 15 residues. The CDR3 is CASSRLAGGQETQYF. The CDR3 bases are TGTGCCAGCAGCCGACTAGCGGGAGGGCAGGAGACCCAGTACTTC.

V is TRBV4-2 and J is TRBJ2-2; 8 bases fit TRBD2. With V trimmed by 0 bases and J by 1 base, 4 bases remained unmatched. CDR1 and CDR2 (germline): LGHNA, YNFKEQ. The CDR3 loop spans 17 amino acids. The CDR3 loop is CASSQEKRERNTGELFF. For the CDR3, the DNA is TGTGCCAGCAGCCAAGAGAAGCGGGAGAGGAACACCGGGGAGCTGTTTTTT.

V gene TRBV5-6 combines with J gene TRBJ2-3, with TRBD2 matching 7 bases. V lost 0 bases, J lost 5 bases, and 6 bases stayed unmatched. The CDR3 has 15 amino acids. Germline V gene lookup returns CDR1 SGHDT and CDR2 YYEEEE. The CDR3 is CASSLGLAGGDTQYF. In nucleotides, the CDR3 is TGTGCCAGCAGCTTGGGACTAGCTGGGGGAGATACGCAGTATTTT.

The genes are TRBV19 and TRBJ2-2, with D tentatively TRBD1 (5 bases). CDR1 and CDR2 (germline): LNHDA, SQIVND (reference sequence). The CDR3 sequence is 14 residues long. V lost 5 bases to trimming and J lost 1 base, with 8 bases between them. CDR3 coding DNA: TGTGCCAGTAGTTTTAGGGGGAACACCGGGGAGCTGTTTTTT. It translates to CASSFRGNTGELFF.

There are a few counts of this clone. This chain's CDR3 is CASSWYTGELFF. In DNA form, the CDR3 reads TGTGCCAGCAGTTGGTACACCGGGGAGCTGTTTTTT. This sequence joins TRBV27 and TRBJ2-2; D unresolved. Germline V gene sequence: CDR1 MNHEY, CDR2 SMNVEV (reference sequence). Trimming cost V 4 bases and J 3 bases, with 3 bases left between them. This CDR3 is built from 12 residues.

This clone has more than one count but fewer than ten. The chain employs TRBV5-1 and TRBJ1-1; D uncertain. The CDR3 loop spans 12 amino acids. Germline V gene data show CDR1 as SGHRS and CDR2 as YFSETQ. The V and J ends lost 5 bases and 5 bases respectively, with 10 bases between them. The CDR3 coding sequence is TGCGCCAGCAGGGCCGGGAGGACTGAAGCTTTCTTT. It yields the protein CASRAGRTEAFF.

V and J are TRBV15 and TRBJ1-2; tentative D call: TRBD1 (5 bases). This CDR3 is 15 amino acids long. The V end lost 5 bases, the J end lost 4 bases, and 17 bases lay between the germline ends. CDR1 is LNHNV, CDR2 YYDKDF, per germline (reference sequence). The CDR3, as DNA: TGTGCCACCAGCTCAGGGAGGACGGCCTTCTATGGCTACACCTTC. This sequence encodes CATSSGRTAFYGYTF.

For this clone: Other DNA sequences in the sample encode the same CDR3. This chain uses TRBV27 with TRBJ1-5; D is possibly TRBD1 (5 bases). Germline CDR1 and CDR2: MNHEY and SMNVEV (reference sequence). This CDR3 comprises 16 residues. V shed 6 bases and J shed 0 bases, with 15 bases lying between them. The CDR3 loop reads CASSPRAGYSNQPQHF. The CDR3 nucleotides read TGTGCCAGCAGCCCTCGGGCAGGGTATAGCAATCAGCCCCAGCATTTT.